Below are 12 T cell receptor beta chains sequenced from a single sample in a study of human T cells and chemical hapten exposure. Time point defined: patch test 2, 6 weeks after DPC sensitization. The treatment denotes: therapeutic diphenylcyclopropenone sensitization with weekly scalp DPC. TCRdb re-derived calls from the RACE reads in MiXCR, one entry per CDR3 protein. The sample lists around 130,000 distinct CDR3 sequences, about an eighth occurring once. The material sequenced was whole blood, taken in connection with sensitization to the hapten diphenylcyclopropenone (DPC). The receptors were gathered from a woman aged 45-59 years with alopecia areata. Some clones in this sample may be carry-over from other donors' samples.

The gene calls are TRBV7-8 and TRBJ2-1; no clear D. Trimming left V 5 bases short and J 0 bases short, with 17 bases between. The CDR3 totals 17 residues. Germline CDR1 is SGHVS and CDR2 is FQNEAQ. The chain's CDR3 is CASSPFLGASSYNEQFF. CDR3 DNA: TGTGCCAGCAGCCCCTTTTTGGGTGCAAGCTCCTACAATGAGCAGTTCTTC.

The chain couples TRBV7-3 to TRBJ2-1; a possible D gene is TRBD1 (6 bases). Deletions cut 4 bases from V and 2 bases from J, with 12 bases between. In germline, CDR1 is SGHTA, CDR2 FQGTGA. This CDR3 comprises 15 residues. CDR3 amino acids: CASSYTGTTYNEQFF. The CDR3 DNA follows: TGTGCCAGCAGCTATACTGGGACAACCTACAATGAGCAGTTCTTC.

This clonotype has ten or more counts. The V and J genes are TRBV28 and TRBJ1-5, with D maybe TRBD1 (6 bases). Per the germline V gene, CDR1 is MDHEN and CDR2 is SYDVKM. Trimming removed 2 bases at V and 6 bases at J, with 8 bases between. CDR3 length equals 13 residues. The CDR3 loop is CASSLGGVQPQHF. DNA for the CDR3: TGTGCCAGCAGTTTAGGGGGCGTTCAGCCCCAGCATTTT.

This clonotype was seen at least ten times. The J gene is TRBJ2-6, the V gene TRBV7-6; 8 bases align to TRBD1. V trimming: 5 bases; J trimming: 2 bases; junction bases outside the gene matches: 2. The CDR3 consists of 15 residues. Germline-derived CDR1 and CDR2 are SGHVS and FNYEAQ. In nucleotides, the CDR3 is TGTGCCAGCAGCGCAGGGGGCGCTGGGGCCAACGTCCTGACTTTC. Translated, it gives CASSAGGAGANVLTF.

This clonotype was recorded many times. As DNA, the CDR3 is TGTGCCAGCCAGAGCCGCGGTAGGACTGAAGCTTTCTTT. Protein: CASQSRGRTEAFF. The rearrangement uses TRBV19 and TRBJ1-1, with D unresolved. Germline values: CDR1 LNHDA, CDR2 SQIVND (reference sequence). V was shortened by 9 bases and J by 5 bases, with 16 bases between the two germline ends. The CDR3 consists of 13 residues.

This clonotype was seen many times. This rearrangement joins TRBV11-2 to TRBJ2-3; D gene unclear. The CDR3 contains 13 residues. Germline assignment: CDR1 SGHAT and CDR2 FQNNGV. V lost 5 bases to trimming and J lost 11 bases, with 17 bases between them. Written as DNA, the CDR3 is TGTGCCAGCAGCCAAGGCCTAGGGCAAGGGCAGTATTTT. The encoded protein is CASSQGLGQGQYF.

V usage is TRBV2 and J usage is TRBJ1-1; D gene uncertain. The ends were cut back, 4 bases at V and 1 base at J, with 13 bases in the middle. The CDR3 totals 15 residues. The germline gives CDR1 SNHLY, CDR2 FYNNEI. Here the CDR3 reads CASSVHQASNTEAFF. CDR3 nucleotide sequence: TGTGCCAGCAGTGTACATCAGGCTTCGAACACTGAAGCTTTCTTT.

This chain links TRBV28 with TRBJ2-3, with a possible D match to TRBD1 (6 bases). The CDR3 runs 15 residues. Trimming removed 4 bases from V and 6 bases from J, with 17 bases in between. The germline CDR1 and CDR2 sequences are MDHEN and SYDVKM. The CDR3 is CASSSPGPGDDTQYF. CDR3 nucleotides: TGTGCCAGCAGTTCACCCGGACCAGGGGACGATACGCAGTATTTT.

V is TRBV30 and J is TRBJ1-5; D may be TRBD1 (6 bases). This CDR3 spans 14 amino acids. Germline values: CDR1 GTSNPN, CDR2 SVGIG (reference sequence). Deletions cut 5 bases from V and 4 bases from J, with 15 bases between. DNA of the CDR3: TGTGCCTGGGGTACTACAGGGATGAATCAGCCCCAGCATTTT. It codes for CAWGTTGMNQPQHF.

This clonotype was found a few times. The genes are TRBV4-2 and TRBJ2-3; the match to TRBD2 covers 11 bases. J gave up 4 bases and V 5 bases, and 8 bases lay outside the gene matches. Germline V gene data show CDR1 as LGHNA and CDR2 as YNFKEQ. The CDR3 totals 16 residues. This CDR3 is CASSDSGRAVADTQYF. The CDR3 DNA reads as TGTGCCAGCAGCGATAGCGGGAGGGCCGTCGCAGATACGCAGTATTTT.

This chain uses TRBV20-1 with TRBJ2-1, with TRBD2 matching over 8 bases. CDR1 and CDR2 (germline): DFQATT, SNEGSKA (reference sequence). The V and J ends lost 5 bases and 5 bases, in that order; junction bases with no gene match: 8. There are 14 residues in the CDR3. The CDR3 sequence is CSAAGLGTNNEQFF. The CDR3 DNA sequence: TGCAGTGCTGCGGGACTAGGGACCAACAATGAGCAGTTCTTC.

The chain links TRBV7-9 to TRBJ2-7, with D possibly being TRBD2 (5 bases). CDR3 length equals 14 residues. Trimming left V 3 bases short and J 7 bases short, with 16 bases between. The germline CDR1 and CDR2 sequences are SEHNR and FQNEAQ (reference sequence). CDR3 sequence (DNA): TGTGCCAGCAGCTTCGCGGGCCCCATGACGGAGCAGTACTTC. Its translation is CASSFAGPMTEQYF.